Below, 13 T cell receptor beta chains from the same sample are listed, as sequenced in a study of CD8+CD57+ T cells in acquired aplastic anemia. The template used for profiling TCR beta VDJ and CDR3 was genomic DNA. MiXCR, applied by TCRdb to the reads, yields one record per CDR3 protein. The table shows around 170,000 distinct CDR3 sequences, with about 47% occurring only once. Sequencing was carried out using sorted CD4+, CD8+, or CD8+CD57+ T cells (not recorded which) from PBMCs. The source is a human donor in good health.

This clonotype occurred many times. The J gene is TRBJ1-6, the V gene TRBV28; D gene ambiguous. Germline lookup yields CDR1 MDHEN and CDR2 SYDVKM. V lost 5 bases to trimming and J lost 9 bases, with 17 bases between them. CDR3 length: 15 amino acids. CDR3 protein: CASSPPTSAPSPLHF. The CDR3 DNA reads as TGTGCCAGCAGTCCTCCTACTTCCGCGCCTTCACCCCTCCACTTT.

This clonotype showed up many times. J is TRBJ2-3 and V is TRBV20-1; possibly TRBD2 for D (6 bases). Germline lookup yields CDR1 DFQATT and CDR2 SNEGSKA (reference sequence). Between the trimmed V and J ends, which lost 5 bases and 0 bases, there was a span of 12 bases. The CDR3 consists of 14 residues. CDR3 in amino acids: CSASSGVSTDTQYF. The CDR3 DNA sequence: TGCAGTGCTTCGTCGGGGGTTAGCACAGATACGCAGTATTTT.

To note about this clonotype: A read error may be the cause here, since a much bigger clone is one base away. The V call is TRBV11-2, the J call TRBJ2-2; 9 bases line up with TRBD1. Germline values: CDR1 SGHAT, CDR2 FQNNGV. The CDR3 is made up of 16 amino acids. The DNA for the CDR3 is TGTGCCTGCAGCTGGCCGGGACAGGGCTACGGCGGGGAGCTGTTTTTT. Translation gives CACSWPGQGYGGELFF.

This clonotype occurred a few times. The V and J genes are TRBV7-6 and TRBJ1-2; possibly TRBD1 for D (6 bases). The V and J ends lost 1 base and 8 bases respectively, with 17 bases between them. The CDR3 extends over 15 amino acids. The germline gives CDR1 SGHVS, CDR2 FNYEAQ. The CDR3 here is CASSLESRGAGGYTF. The CDR3 DNA reads TGTGCCAGCAGCTTAGAGTCACGGGGGGCGGGCGGCTACACCTTC.

This clonotype has at least ten counts. A read error may produce the germline difference seen at one junction end. CDR3 loop: CASSLTGTIPYEQYF. CDR3 sequence (DNA): TGTGCCAGCAGCCTAACCGGGACGATACCCTACGAGCAGTACTTC. The chain employs TRBV7-3 and TRBJ2-7; D may match TRBD1 or TRBD2 (5 bases each). Per germline, CDR1 SGHTA and CDR2 FQGTGA. The CDR3 extends over 15 amino acids.

This chain links TRBV19 with TRBJ1-5, with D maybe TRBD1 (6 bases). Trimming removed 6 bases at V and 1 base at J, with 10 bases between. This CDR3 is 14 amino acids long. Per germline, CDR1 LNHDA and CDR2 SQIVND (reference sequence). CDR3 region: CASRDGQSNQPQHF. DNA of the CDR3: TGTGCCAGTAGAGACGGACAGAGCAATCAGCCCCAGCATTTT.

The chain carries TRBV2 and TRBJ1-2, with TRBD1 identical over 7 bases. This CDR3 comprises 13 residues. The germline gives CDR1 SNHLY, CDR2 FYNNEI. V was clipped by 6 bases and J by 3 bases; unmatched bases: 4. CDR3 protein: CASRGQNHYGYTF. The CDR3 nucleotides are TGTGCCAGCAGGGGACAGAACCACTATGGCTACACCTTC.

V usage is TRBV6-1 and J usage is TRBJ2-5; D perhaps matches TRBD2 (6 bases). Germline V CDR1 and CDR2: MNHNS, SASEGT. This CDR3 is 16 amino acids long. Trimming took 2 bases from V and 5 from J, leaving 18 bases between them. This CDR3 reads CASSENVLGGRETQYF. The CDR3 DNA reads as TGTGCCAGCAGTGAAAATGTGTTGGGGGGACGTGAGACCCAGTACTTC.

V and J are TRBV20-1 and TRBJ2-5; 7 bases match TRBD1. Germline assignment: CDR1 DFQATT and CDR2 SNEGSKA (reference sequence). Trimming removed 2 bases from V and 3 bases from J; junction bases left unmatched: 12. The CDR3 loop spans 16 amino acids. Here the CDR3 reads CSARRRQGFEEETQYF. CDR3 DNA sequence: TGCAGTGCTAGACGACGACAGGGTTTTGAGGAAGAGACCCAGTACTTC.

V gene TRBV2 combines with J gene TRBJ1-2; D unclear. The germline gives CDR1 SNHLY, CDR2 FYNNEI. Between the trimmed V and J ends, which lost 3 bases and 3 bases, there was a span of 8 bases. The length of the CDR3 is 13 residues. Here the CDR3 reads CASSDELHYGYTF. The CDR3 bases are TGTGCCAGCAGTGACGAATTGCACTATGGCTACACCTTC.

This clonotype was observed at least ten times. J is TRBJ2-7 and V is TRBV5-1, with D perhaps TRBD1 (7 bases). The germline V gene encodes CDR1 SGHRS and CDR2 YFSETQ. Trimming took 3 bases from V and 4 from J, leaving 14 bases between them. The CDR3 covers 14 residues. DNA for the CDR3: TGCGCCAGCAGCTCTGACAGGGAGGCGTACGAGCAGTACTTC. Its translation: CASSSDREAYEQYF.

In regard to this clonotype: A much larger clone lies one base from this, so it may be a read error. The CDR3 spells CASSRHHPGQAYEQYF. CDR3 nucleotides: TGTGCCAGCAGCAGACATCATCCGGGACAGGCCTACGAGCAGTACTTC. This sequence joins TRBV11-2 and TRBJ2-7; 8 bases agree with TRBD1. The trim removed 5 bases at V and 2 bases at J, leaving 11 bases unmatched. Germline V CDR1 and CDR2: SGHAT, FQNNGV. The CDR3 covers 16 residues.

CDR3 sequence (DNA): TGCAGTGCAAGGTCTAGCACAGATACGCAGTATTTT. Amino acid sequence: CSARSSTDTQYF. The V gene is TRBV20-1, the J gene TRBJ2-3; D not resolved. Trimming took 6 bases from V and 0 from J, leaving 7 bases between them. The germline V gene encodes CDR1 DFQATT and CDR2 SNEGSKA (reference sequence). The CDR3 runs to 12 residues.